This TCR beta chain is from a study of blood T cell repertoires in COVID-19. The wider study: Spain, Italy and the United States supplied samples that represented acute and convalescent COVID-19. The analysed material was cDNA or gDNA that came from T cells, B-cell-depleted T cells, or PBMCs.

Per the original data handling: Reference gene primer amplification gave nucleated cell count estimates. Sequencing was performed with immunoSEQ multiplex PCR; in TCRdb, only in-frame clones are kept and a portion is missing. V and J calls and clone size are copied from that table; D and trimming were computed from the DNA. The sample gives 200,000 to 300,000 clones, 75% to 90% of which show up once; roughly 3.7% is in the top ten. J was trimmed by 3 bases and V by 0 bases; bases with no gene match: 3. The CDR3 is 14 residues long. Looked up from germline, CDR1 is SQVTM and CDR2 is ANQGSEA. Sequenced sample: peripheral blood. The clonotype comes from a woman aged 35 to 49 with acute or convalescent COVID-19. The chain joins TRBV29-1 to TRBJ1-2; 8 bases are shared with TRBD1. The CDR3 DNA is TGCAGCGTTGAAGACGGACAGGGCTACTATGGCTACACCTTC. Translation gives CSVEDGQGYYGYTF.